This note documents a single T cell receptor (beta chain) sequence. These data are taken from a study of shared clonotypes between healthy human individuals. The study drew all its donors from Caucasian adults living in Nashville, Tennessee. The assay ran at deep level. Each subset's genomic DNA was shared equally among a number of immunoSEQ plates. Sequencing was performed with immunoSEQ multiplex PCR; in TCRdb, only in-frame clones are kept and a portion is missing. The table lists hundreds of thousands of clones, roughly 83% of them singletons. This CDR3 spans 13 amino acids. The germline V and J ends were trimmed by 5 bases and 0 bases, with 7 bases remaining between them. Germline V gene data show CDR1 as LNHDA and CDR2 as SQIVND (reference sequence).

V is TRBV19 and J is TRBJ2-5; D unclear. Specimen: PBMCs. The receptor's source is a woman aged 35 to 49 in good health. Some clones in this sample may be carry-over from other donors' samples. The CDR3 nucleotides read TGTGCCAGTAGTGAGCGACACCAAGAGACCCAGTACTTC. Protein: CASSERHQETQYF.